This TCR beta chain is drawn from a study of T-cell reconstitution after alpha-beta-depleted transplantation in children. This CDR3 comprises 15 residues. V lost 5 bases to trimming and J lost 0 bases, with 15 bases between them. The germline V gene has CDR1 SQVTM and CDR2 ANQGSEA. For TCRbeta, the library was prepared with unique molecular identifiers. TCRdb itself ran the PCR reads through MiXCR, one entry per CDR3 protein. The sample has 450,000 to 550,000 distinct CDR3 sequences, 9.5% to 12% seen once. This clonotype was observed at least ten times. This material consisted of PBMCs, mostly from graft donor cells, taken 180 days after TCRalphabeta/CD19-depleted stem cell transplant. This receptor was obtained from a female patient aged 2-10 years who had a stem cell transplant for aplastic anemia, so the T cells may come from the graft donor. This chain connects TRBV29-1 to TRBJ2-3, with D perhaps TRBD1 or TRBD2 (5 bases each). CDR3 loop: CSVRLGTASTDTQYF. CDR3 nucleotide sequence: TGCAGCGTTCGCCTTGGGACGGCTAGCACAGATACGCAGTATTTT.